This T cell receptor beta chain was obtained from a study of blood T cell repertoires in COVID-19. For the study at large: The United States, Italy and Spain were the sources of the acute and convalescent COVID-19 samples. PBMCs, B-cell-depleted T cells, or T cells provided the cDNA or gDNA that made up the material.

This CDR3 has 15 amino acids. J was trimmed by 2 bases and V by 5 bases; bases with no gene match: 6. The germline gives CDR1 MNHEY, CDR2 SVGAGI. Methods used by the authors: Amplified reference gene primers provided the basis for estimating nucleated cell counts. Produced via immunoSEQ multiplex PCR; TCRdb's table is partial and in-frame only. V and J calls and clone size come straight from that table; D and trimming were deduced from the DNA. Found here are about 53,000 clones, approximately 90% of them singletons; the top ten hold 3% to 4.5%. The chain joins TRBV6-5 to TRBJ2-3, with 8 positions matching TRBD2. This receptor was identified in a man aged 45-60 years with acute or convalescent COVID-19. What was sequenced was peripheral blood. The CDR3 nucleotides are TGTGCCAGCAGTAGCGGGAGTTTTGACACAGATACGCAGTATTTT. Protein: CASSSGSFDTDTQYF.